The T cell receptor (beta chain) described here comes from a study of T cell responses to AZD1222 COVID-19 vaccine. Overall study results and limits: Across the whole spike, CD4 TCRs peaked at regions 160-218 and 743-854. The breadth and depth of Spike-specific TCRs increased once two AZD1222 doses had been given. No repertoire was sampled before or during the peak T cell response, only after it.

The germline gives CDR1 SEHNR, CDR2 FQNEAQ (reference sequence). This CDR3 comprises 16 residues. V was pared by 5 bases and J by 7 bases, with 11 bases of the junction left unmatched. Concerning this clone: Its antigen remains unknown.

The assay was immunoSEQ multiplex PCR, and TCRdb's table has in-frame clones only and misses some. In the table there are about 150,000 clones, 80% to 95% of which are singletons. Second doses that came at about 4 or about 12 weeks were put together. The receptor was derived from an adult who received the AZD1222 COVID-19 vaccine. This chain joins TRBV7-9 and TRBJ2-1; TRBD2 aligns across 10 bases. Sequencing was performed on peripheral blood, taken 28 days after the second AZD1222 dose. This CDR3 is CASSGILAGNVNEQFF. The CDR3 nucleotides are TGTGCCAGCAGCGGAATACTAGCGGGAAATGTAAATGAGCAGTTCTTC.